The 14 T cell receptor beta chains listed next were all sequenced from one sample in a study of blood T cell repertoires in COVID-19. Repertoires were generated with immunoSEQ multiplex PCR, while TCRdb's copy carries only in-frame clones and drops some. The sample contains some 60,000 clones, about 83% of which appear only once. The sequenced material came from peripheral blood. These receptors originate from a man over 45 with COVID-19, enrolled during active disease.

The gene calls are TRBV7-3 and TRBJ2-3; tentative D call: TRBD2 (6 bases). V was trimmed by 4 bases and J by 6 bases, leaving 20 bases between them. From germline, CDR1 is SGHTA and CDR2 FQGTGA. This CDR3 spans 16 amino acids. The CDR3 nucleotides read TGTGCCAGCAGCTCCCGGGACTCCCAGTTTGGGGATACGCAGTATTTT. Protein product: CASSSRDSQFGDTQYF.

This clone appeared once. The chain employs TRBV3-1 (or the pseudogene TRBV3-2) and TRBJ1-2, with D possibly TRBD1 on 6 matching bases. Germline CDR1 LGHDT, CDR2 YNNKEL (reference sequence). This CDR3 region has 16 residues. V lost 2 bases, J lost 7 bases, and 20 bases lay in between. CDR3 residues: CASSQFAGTQGGGYTF. CDR3 in DNA: TGTGCCAGCAGCCAATTCGCCGGGACGCAAGGGGGTGGCTACACCTTC.

The chain has TRBV5-1 and TRBJ2-1; no clear D. The CDR3 is 13 amino acids. Germline loops: CDR1 SGHRS, CDR2 YFSETQ. Trimming took 2 bases from V and 8 from J, leaving 11 bases between them. CDR3: CASSLVRADEQFF. The CDR3 DNA is TGCGCCAGCAGCTTAGTTAGAGCCGATGAGCAGTTCTTC.

As for this clone: Germline and junction disagree at one end, which may indicate a read error. The gene calls are TRBV7-2 and TRBJ2-1; TRBD1 is a possible D gene (6 bases). The CDR3 is made up of 12 amino acids. Germline assignment: CDR1 SGHTA and CDR2 FQGNSA. The CDR3 region has the DNA TGTGCCAGCAGCTTAGATGGCAGGAGACAGGTCTTC. Its translation is CASSLDGRRQVF.

CDR3 protein: CASSQEWGVNTEAFF. The DNA for the CDR3 is TGCGCCAGCAGCCAAGAATGGGGCGTGAACACTGAAGCTTTCTTT. The V gene is TRBV4-3, the J gene TRBJ1-1; possibly TRBD1 for D (5 bases). The V end was cut by 0 bases, the J end by 0 bases, with 8 bases between. The CDR3 runs 15 residues. Germline values: CDR1 LGHNA, CDR2 YSLEER.

This clone was counted a single time. This chain links TRBV4-2 with TRBJ2-7, with 7 bases fitting TRBD1. This CDR3 comprises 17 residues. Germline CDR1 LGHNA, CDR2 YNFKEQ. V shed 1 base, J shed 3 bases, and the junction held 12 bases outside the gene matches. This CDR3 reads CASSQGPGQQKDYEQYF. CDR3 sequence (DNA): TGTGCCAGCAGCCAAGGGCCGGGACAGCAAAAAGACTACGAGCAGTACTTC.

J is TRBJ2-3 and V is TRBV28; 7 nucleotides match TRBD2. Germline CDR1 and CDR2: MDHEN and SYDVKM. The CDR3 covers 18 residues. V gave up 3 bases and J gave up 4 bases; unmatched junction bases: 16. The CDR3 here is CASSFGVGRPDTADTQYF. The CDR3 DNA is TGTGCCAGCAGTTTCGGAGTCGGGAGGCCTGACACGGCAGATACGCAGTATTTT.

The chain links TRBV5-4 to TRBJ2-7, with D tentatively TRBD2 (5 bases). V gave up 3 bases and J gave up 5 bases, with 15 bases separating them. The germline CDR1 and CDR2 sequences are SGHNT and YYREEE (reference sequence). This CDR3 has 14 amino acids. DNA for the CDR3: TGTGCCAGCAGCTCATGGGGAGCGGCAGACGAGCAGTACTTC. Translation gives CASSSWGAADEQYF.

The chain has TRBV5-4 and TRBJ1-3, with a tentative D call TRBD1 (6 bases). Germline-derived CDR1 and CDR2 are SGHNT and YYREEE (reference sequence). Trimming pared 2 bases from V and 9 bases from J, leaving 12 bases between. CDR3 length equals 13 residues. CDR3 in amino acids: CASSFVGASTIYF. The CDR3 nucleotides read TGTGCCAGCAGCTTTGTGGGGGCCAGCACCATATATTTT.

This sequence joins TRBV28 and TRBJ2-7; 11 nucleotides line up with TRBD1. Trimming cost V 2 bases and J 6 bases; bases outside gene matches: 0. CDR1 and CDR2 (germline): MDHEN, SYDVKM. The CDR3 loop spans 13 amino acids. CDR3 in amino acids: CASSLGTGGEQYF. The CDR3 DNA reads as TGTGCCAGCAGTTTAGGGACAGGGGGCGAGCAGTACTTC. Full variable domain (remainder filled in from reference TRBV28 and TRBJ2-7): DVKVTQSSRYLVKRTGEKVFLECVQDMDHENMFWYRQDPGLGLRLIYFSYDVKMKEKGDIPEGYSVSREKKERFSLILESASTNQTSMYLCASSLGTGGEQYFGPGTRLTVT.

The chain uses TRBV3-1 (or the pseudogene TRBV3-2) and TRBJ2-5; 7 nucleotides match TRBD1. The CDR3 extends over 15 amino acids. With 5 bases clipped from V and 1 base from J, the junction kept 7 bases outside the gene matches. Germline loops: CDR1 LGHDT, CDR2 YNNKEL (reference sequence). CDR3 coding DNA: TGTGCCAGCAGCGTGTACAGGGGTCCCCAAGAGACCCAGTACTTC. Residues: CASSVYRGPQETQYF.

The chain uses TRBV5-1 and TRBJ2-3; a possible D gene is TRBD2 (5 bases). Germline CDR1 and CDR2: SGHRS and YFSETQ. Between the trimmed V and J ends, which lost 4 bases and 0 bases, there was a span of 9 bases. The CDR3 has 14 residues. The CDR3 loop is CASSRGPSTDTQYF. CDR3 nucleotides: TGCGCCAGCAGCCGCGGGCCAAGCACAGATACGCAGTATTTT.

The chain is built from TRBV11-2 and TRBJ1-1, with unresolved D. This CDR3 has 12 amino acids. Germline V gene sequence: CDR1 SGHAT, CDR2 FQNNGV. V was trimmed by 3 bases and J by 6 bases, leaving 8 bases between them. DNA for the CDR3: TGTGCCAGCAGCTTGGGAGCGGCTGAAGCTTTCTTT. Protein sequence: CASSLGAAEAFF.

The rearrangement uses TRBV5-4 and TRBJ1-6; 9 nucleotides agree with TRBD1. The germline CDR1 and CDR2 sequences are SGHNT and YYREEE (reference sequence). With 4 bases clipped from V and 10 bases from J, the junction kept 9 bases outside the gene matches. This CDR3 is 15 amino acids long. The CDR3: CASSRLQGAGSPLHF. CDR3 coding DNA: TGTGCCAGCAGCCGGTTACAGGGGGCGGGCTCACCCCTCCACTTT.